This record concerns one T cell receptor (beta chain) sequence. Its antigen remains unidentified. Newly diagnosed hyperthyroidism, duration under 2 months, in patients aged 18 to 65. Exclusion criteria comprised uncontrolled infection, other autoimmune disease, pregnancy or lactation. The junction had 16 bases not matched to a gene; V was cut back by 10 bases and J by 4 bases. CDR3 length: 15 amino acids. Germline CDR1 is MNHEY and CDR2 is SVGEGT. TCR beta CDR3 regions were amplified from RNA transcripts. TCR CDR3 underwent first-round RT-PCR with the HTBI primer set. TCRdb re-called the multiplex PCR reads through MiXCR, storing one row per CDR3 protein. The top ten hold 5.5% to 7.5% of the sample, which has tens of thousands of distinct CDR3 sequences, about 50% seen once. This entry is derived from a study of T cells in Graves' hyperthyroidism and ophthalmopathy. Study-level findings and limits: Most thyroid clonotypes that were expanded above 0.001 also turned up in blood. From stable hyperthyroidism, ophthalmopathy was set apart by a 13 V-J model.

Sequencing was done on a sample of blood. The gene calls are TRBV6-2 or TRBV6-3 and TRBJ2-7; 7 positions match TRBD1. The sequence came from a woman aged 45-65 years with Graves' hyperthyroidism that later progressed to Graves' ophthalmopathy. CDR3 amino acids: CAILRDSRGTYEQYF. The CDR3 DNA sequence: TGTGCCATCCTTAGGGACAGTAGAGGCACTTACGAGCAGTACTTC.